The 13 T cell receptor beta chains listed next were all sequenced from one sample in a study of T cells after yellow fever vaccination. MiXCR, run by TCRdb on the 5' RACE reads, gives a single entry per CDR3 protein. The sample holds around 320,000 distinct CDR3 sequences, about 10% seen once. The input for sequencing was CD4+ T cells sorted from PBMCs, taken 45 days after the yellow fever booster vaccination. All receptors derive from a man younger than 35 who received the YFV17D yellow fever vaccine.

This clonotype came up a few times. V usage is TRBV20-1 and J usage is TRBJ2-5; 7 nucleotides align to TRBD2. Germline CDR1 is DFQATT and CDR2 is SNEGSKA (reference sequence). The CDR3 consists of 14 residues. Germline trimming cut 4 bases from V and 4 bases from J; bases unmatched to any gene: 9. The CDR3 region is CSATQGGVGETQYF. The DNA of the CDR3 is TGCAGTGCTACCCAGGGAGGGGTTGGAGAGACCCAGTACTTC.

This clonotype is categorized as medium-sized. This chain joins TRBV12-3 or TRBV12-4 and TRBJ1-5; D not resolved. This CDR3 region has 14 residues. Trimming shortened V by 1 base and J by 7 bases, and 11 bases separated the two germline ends. The CDR3 here is CASSLGWVSQPQHF. CDR3 nucleotides: TGTGCCAGCAGTTTAGGGTGGGTCAGCCAGCCCCAGCATTTT.

The rearrangement uses TRBV24-1 and TRBJ2-3; D is unresolved. Germline V gives CDR1 KGHDR, CDR2 SFDVKD. This CDR3 is built from 14 residues. The V end lost 2 bases, the J end lost 1 base, and 6 bases lay between the germline ends. CDR3 region: CATSDSRGTDTQYF. CDR3 coding DNA: TGTGCCACCAGTGATTCACGTGGCACAGATACGCAGTATTTT.

The chain couples TRBV11-2 to TRBJ2-1; possibly TRBD1 for D (5 bases). The CDR3 consists of 14 residues. V was cut by 8 bases and J by 1 base, with 12 bases left in between. Germline V gene data show CDR1 as SGHAT and CDR2 as FQNNGV. As DNA, the CDR3 is TGTGCCAGCGGCCACAGGCTGTCCTACAATGAGCAGTTCTTC. Protein product: CASGHRLSYNEQFF.

The V call is TRBV12-3 or TRBV12-4, the J call TRBJ2-2, with a possible D match to TRBD1 (5 bases). The CDR3 has 17 residues. V gave up 2 bases and J gave up 6 bases, with 19 bases separating them. CDR3 nucleotides: TGTGCCAGCAGTTTATATCAGGGAATGATGGTACCCGGGGAGCTGTTTTTT. Translating it yields CASSLYQGMMVPGELFF.

This clonotype was seen at least ten times. The chain employs TRBV13 and TRBJ2-2; D tentatively reads TRBD1 or TRBD2 (5 bases each). Trimming removed 3 bases from V and 6 bases from J, with 8 bases in between. CDR3 length equals 13 residues. CDR1 and CDR2 from the germline V gene are PRHDT and FYEKMQ (reference sequence). The CDR3 coding sequence is TGTGCCAGCAGCTTTCGGGACCCCGGGGAGCTGTTTTTT. It translates to CASSFRDPGELFF.

This clonotype has just a few counts. The chain joins TRBV14 to TRBJ1-1; D gene uncertain. The CDR3 totals 14 residues. Germline CDR1 SGHDN, CDR2 FVKESK. Trimming removed 1 base from V and 1 base from J, with 7 bases in between. The CDR3 protein is CASSQVLGNTEAFF. CDR3 sequence (DNA): TGTGCCAGCAGCCAAGTTTTAGGGAACACTGAAGCTTTCTTT. Drawing the rest from reference TRBV14 and TRBJ1-1, the complete variable domain is EAGVTQFPSHSVIEKGQTVTLRCDPISGHDNLYWYRRVMGKEIKFLLHFVKESKQDESGMPNNRFLAERTGGTYSTLKVQPAELEDSGVYFCASSQVLGNTEAFFGQGTRLTVV.

In its sample, this clonotype was seen many times. For the CDR3, the DNA is TGTGCCAGCTTTGAGCCGGCGGAGGCTCAGCCCCAGCATTTT. It specifies CASFEPAEAQPQHF. V is TRBV6-6 and J is TRBJ1-5; the D is unclear. The CDR3 is 14 amino acids. Trimming took off 8 bases at V and 6 bases at J, with 17 bases between the two ends. Germline lookup yields CDR1 MNHNY and CDR2 SVGAGI (reference sequence).

This clonotype has at least ten counts. The J gene is TRBJ2-2, the V gene TRBV6-6, with 9 bases matching TRBD2. This CDR3 is built from 15 residues. With V trimmed by 8 bases and J by 5 bases, 9 bases remained unmatched. Germline V gene lookup returns CDR1 MNHNY and CDR2 SVGAGI (reference sequence). CDR3 nucleotide sequence: TGTGCCAGCGCGGGCTCTAGCGGGGCGACCGGGGAGCTGTTTTTT. The encoded protein is CASAGSSGATGELFF.

The chain carries TRBV7-2 and TRBJ1-5, with unresolved D. Germline lookup yields CDR1 SGHTA and CDR2 FQGNSA. This CDR3 region has 15 residues. V gave up 1 base and J gave up 5 bases, with 12 bases separating them. The CDR3 reads CASSLGSAVHQPQHF. CDR3 sequence (DNA): TGTGCCAGCAGCTTAGGTTCGGCAGTTCATCAGCCCCAGCATTTT.

This clonotype was seen a few times. This chain links TRBV14 with TRBJ2-2; no definite D call. In germline, CDR1 is SGHDN, CDR2 FVKESK. The CDR3 consists of 14 residues. Trimming pared 0 bases from V and 8 bases from J, leaving 10 bases between. CDR3 amino acids: CASSQDVWDGELFF. The CDR3 DNA reads as TGTGCCAGCAGCCAAGATGTGTGGGATGGGGAGCTGTTTTTT.

This clonotype was picked up a small number of times. The chain is built from TRBV7-9 and TRBJ1-1, with 8 bases aligning to TRBD1. This CDR3 comprises 13 residues. CDR1 SEHNR and CDR2 FQNEAQ come from the germline V gene (reference sequence). V shed 0 bases and J 11 bases; nucleotides not matched to a gene: 5. CDR3 DNA sequence: TGTGCCAGCAGCTTAGCCGGACAGGGTAAGGCTTTCTTT. Translated: CASSLAGQGKAFF.

This clonotype was found a few times. The rearrangement uses TRBV12-5 and TRBJ1-1; D not certain. This CDR3 region has 11 residues. V shed 2 bases and J shed 3 bases, with 1 base lying between them. Germline V gene sequence: CDR1 LGHNT, CDR2 FRNRAP. The CDR3 sequence is CASGLYTEAFF. The DNA of the CDR3 is TGTGCTAGTGGTTTGTACACTGAAGCTTTCTTT.